This note documents a single T cell receptor (beta chain) sequence. No antigen is known for it. The table came from immunoSEQ multiplex PCR; TCRdb's copy has only in-frame clones and leaves some out. The sample contains some 100,000 clones, about 88% of which appear only once. The data were obtained in a study of identifying expanded T cells in peripheral blood. Findings of the study overall: Technical replicates showed roughly 1.2 changed clones; two weeks roughly 16; four weeks 19.

Germline V gene lookup returns CDR1 DFQATT and CDR2 SNEGSKA (reference sequence). V lost 6 bases and J 7 bases, leaving 7 bases between the germline ends. This CDR3 spans 10 amino acids. The rearrangement uses TRBV20-1 and TRBJ2-1; D possibly matches TRBD1 or TRBD2 (5 bases each). The source of this sequence is a person aged 18 to 70 in good health. The sequencing sample was made of blood. CDR3 in amino acids: CSAWGNEQFF. The CDR3 DNA sequence: TGCAGTGCCTGGGGGAATGAGCAGTTCTTC.